This TCR beta chain came from a study of cytomegalovirus exposure and HLA in healthy donors. About the research overall: Later, an analysis reported that the 130 or so validation repertoires had used the same platform as the roughly 700 first-cohort repertoires. Study-wide results and caveats: Through in vitro validation, three CMV-associated chains were shown to be specific for CMV antigens. It was reportedly the case that the classifier diagnosed cytomegalovirus status with high specificity and sensitivity.

The CDR3 is 14 residues long. CDR1 SGHVS and CDR2 FNYEAQ come from the germline V gene. J was trimmed by 1 base and V by 8 bases; bases with no gene match: 6. About this clone itself: Its antigen is still unknown.

Repertoires were generated with immunoSEQ multiplex PCR, while TCRdb's copy carries only in-frame clones and drops some. The sample contains 100,000 to 150,000 clones, 86% of which appear only once. The chain combines TRBV7-6 with TRBJ2-7; TRBD1 agrees at 9 bases. The sequence came from a man aged 18 to 30 in good health and CMV-seronegative. The sample was PBMCs. Here the CDR3 reads CASRPGQGSYEQYF. CDR3 nucleotide sequence: TGTGCCAGCCGCCCGGGACAGGGTTCCTACGAGCAGTACTTC. Full variable domain (rest looked up from reference TRBV7-6 and TRBJ2-7): GAGVSQSPRYKVTKRGQDVALRCDPISGHVSLYWYRQALGQGPEFLTYFNYEAQQDKSGLPNDRFSAERPEGSISTLTIQRTEQRDSAMYRCASRPGQGSYEQYFGPGTRLTVT.